The 8 T cell receptor beta chains given below trace back to one sample, sequenced in a study of T cell responses to AZD1222 COVID-19 vaccine. Generated by immunoSEQ multiplex PCR, the TCRdb table keeps only in-frame clones and is missing some. The sample lists under 130,000 clones; more than 75% were seen once. The sequenced sample was peripheral blood, obtained on day 0 of AZD1222 vaccination. The receptors were sampled from an adult in good health.

This sequence joins TRBV7-2 and TRBJ2-3, with TRBD1 matching over 8 bases. The CDR3 runs to 15 residues. Unmatched junction bases numbered 5, after V lost 1 base and J lost 5 bases. Germline assignment: CDR1 SGHTA and CDR2 FQGNSA. The CDR3 protein is CASSLGRTGGDTQYF. CDR3 in DNA: TGTGCCAGCAGCTTAGGAAGAACAGGGGGAGATACGCAGTATTTT.

The chain joins TRBV6-5 to TRBJ1-2; tentative D call: TRBD1 (6 bases). The V gene lost 5 bases and the J gene lost 2 bases, with 6 bases spanning the gap. The length of the CDR3 is 12 residues. Germline values: CDR1 MNHEY, CDR2 SVGAGI. Here the CDR3 DNA reads TGTGCCAGCAGTCAGGGGAACTATGGCTACACCTTC. Translating it yields CASSQGNYGYTF.

The rearrangement joins TRBV7-9 to TRBJ1-6; the D is unclear. V was cut by 6 bases and J by 7 bases, with 16 bases left in between. CDR1 and CDR2 from the germline V gene are SEHNR and FQNEAQ (reference sequence). This CDR3 comprises 15 residues. The CDR3 protein is CASSLGRPLNSPLHF. The DNA for the CDR3 is TGTGCCAGCAGTCTCGGTCGGCCCCTCAATTCACCCCTCCACTTT.

The rearrangement uses TRBV7-2 and TRBJ2-3; tentatively, D is TRBD1 or TRBD2 (6 bases each). Deletions cut 7 bases from V and 0 bases from J, with 14 bases between. The germline V gene encodes CDR1 SGHTA and CDR2 FQGNSA. The CDR3 spans 15 residues. This CDR3 reads CASTYGGASTDTQYF. CDR3 in DNA: TGTGCCAGCACCTACGGGGGCGCTAGCACAGATACGCAGTATTTT.

The chain has TRBV6-2 or TRBV6-3 and TRBJ2-1; D gene uncertain. The CDR3 contains 17 residues. Trimming took off 0 bases at V and 0 bases at J, with 12 bases between the two ends. Germline CDR1 reads MNHEY; CDR2 reads SVGEGT. The CDR3: CASSYSTLSGSYNEQFF. Written as DNA, the CDR3 is TGTGCCAGCAGTTACTCGACGCTATCCGGCTCCTACAATGAGCAGTTCTTC.

The chain recombines TRBV7-3 with TRBJ2-3; unclear D gene. The CDR3 extends over 14 amino acids. V gave up 5 bases and J gave up 6 bases, with 15 bases separating them. Looked up from germline, CDR1 is SGHTA and CDR2 is FQGTGA. The CDR3 region is CASSMSLQADTQYF. The CDR3 nucleotides are TGTGCCAGCAGCATGTCCCTCCAGGCGGATACGCAGTATTTT.

The V gene is TRBV10-3, the J gene TRBJ1-1; no clear D. The germline V gene encodes CDR1 ENHRY and CDR2 SYGVKD. The CDR3 consists of 12 residues. V was shortened by 11 bases and J by 1 base, with 11 bases between the two germline ends. CDR3 amino acids: CASLEGNTEAFF. CDR3 bases: TGTGCCTCCCTTGAGGGGAACACTGAAGCTTTCTTT.

The V call is TRBV18, the J call TRBJ1-1; TRBD1 is a possible D gene (6 bases). V dropped 4 bases and J dropped 4 bases, with 22 bases sitting between them. CDR1 and CDR2 (germline): KGHSH, LQKENI. This CDR3 has 17 amino acids. Written as DNA, the CDR3 is TGTGCCAGCTCACGGAATTTGCAGGGGCTTGGGAGCACTGAAGCTTTCTTT. Translation: CASSRNLQGLGSTEAFF.